These 9 T cell receptor beta chains were sequenced from one sample in a study of T cell repertoires in ileal Crohn's disease. Profiling relied on immunoSEQ multiplex PCR, and the TCRdb table lists in-frame clones only, not all of them. The table has roughly 5,000 clones, around 83% seen once. Sequencing used ileal tissue. These receptors came from an adult with Crohn's disease.

The chain employs TRBV6-1 and TRBJ1-1; D ambiguous. Germline V gene sequence: CDR1 MNHNS, CDR2 SASEGT. The CDR3 loop spans 15 amino acids. V shed 6 bases and J shed 4 bases, with 18 bases lying between them. This CDR3 reads CASSKTHGETTEAFF. CDR3 in DNA: TGTGCCAGCAGCAAGACTCATGGCGAGACCACTGAAGCTTTCTTT.

This clone has only a few counts. This rearrangement joins TRBV18 to TRBJ2-5, with D maybe TRBD1 (5 bases). This CDR3 contains 13 residues. CDR1 is KGHSH and CDR2 is LQKENI in the germline V gene. The ends were cut back, 4 bases at V and 4 bases at J, with 10 bases in the middle. This CDR3 reads CASSLQGGETQYF. CDR3 in DNA: TGTGCCAGCTCACTCCAGGGCGGAGAGACCCAGTACTTC.

The chain carries TRBV10-3 and TRBJ1-1, with TRBD1 as a possible D gene (5 bases). The V gene's germline CDR1 is ENHRY and CDR2 SYGVKD. This CDR3 has 14 residues. Trimming took off 6 bases at V and 1 base at J, with 12 bases between the two ends. CDR3 nucleotides: TGTGCCATCAGGATGACAGCGACGAACACTGAAGCTTTCTTT. This translates into CAIRMTATNTEAFF.

V gene TRBV2 combines with J gene TRBJ2-3, with 10 positions matching TRBD2. This CDR3 region has 17 residues. Germline values: CDR1 SNHLY, CDR2 FYNNEI. The ends lost 2 bases at V and 2 bases at J; junction bases unmatched: 7. The CDR3 DNA reads as TGTGCCAGCAGTGAACGCCTAGCGGGGGATTTCACAGATACGCAGTATTTT. Its translation is CASSERLAGDFTDTQYF.

The rearrangement joins TRBV2 to TRBJ2-2; D possibly corresponds to TRBD1 (6 bases). V shed 3 bases and J shed 5 bases, with 13 bases lying between them. Germline assignment: CDR1 SNHLY and CDR2 FYNNEI. The CDR3 is made up of 15 amino acids. The CDR3 nucleotides read TGTGCCAGCAGTGAGTGGGCCCAGGGGACCGGGGAGCTGTTTTTT. It is translated as CASSEWAQGTGELFF.

This sequence joins TRBV7-2 and TRBJ2-7; 8 nucleotides agree with TRBD1. Germline V gives CDR1 SGHTA, CDR2 FQGNSA. The trim removed 2 bases at V and 5 bases at J, leaving 8 bases unmatched. The CDR3 consists of 15 residues. CDR3 DNA sequence: TGTGCCAGCAGCTTAAGGAGACAGGGGTCTCACGAGCAGTACTTC. This gives the protein CASSLRRQGSHEQYF.

The V call is TRBV30, the J call TRBJ1-1, with D maybe TRBD1 (5 bases). Germline loops: CDR1 GTSNPN, CDR2 SVGIG (reference sequence). Between the trimmed V and J ends, which lost 1 base and 1 base, there was a span of 7 bases. CDR3 length: 13 amino acids. In nucleotides, the CDR3 is TGTGCCTGGAGTGCCGGACAGAACACTGAAGCTTTCTTT. Translating it yields CAWSAGQNTEAFF. The full variable domain, with the rest looked up from reference TRBV30 and TRBJ1-1, is SQTIHQWPATLVQPVGSPLSLECTVEGTSNPNLYWYRQAAGRGLQLLFYSVGIGQISSEVPQNLSASRPQDRQFILSSKKLLLSDSGFYLCAWSAGQNTEAFFGQGTRLTVV.

The chain recombines TRBV7-2 with TRBJ1-3, with D possibly matching TRBD1 (5 bases). The CDR3 is made up of 16 amino acids. The ends were cut back, 3 bases at V and 0 bases at J, with 12 bases in the middle. Germline V lookup: CDR1 SGHTA, CDR2 FQGNSA. The CDR3 loop reads CASSLKGLISGNTIYF. In nucleotides, the CDR3 is TGTGCCAGCAGCTTGAAGGGACTGATCTCTGGAAACACCATATATTTT.

J is TRBJ1-5 and V is TRBV5-1; 8 positions agree with TRBD1. The J segment lost 3 bases and the V segment lost 4 bases, leaving 3 bases of the junction unmatched. CDR1 and CDR2 (germline): SGHRS, YFSETQ. CDR3 length: 14 amino acids. The CDR3 region is CASSTGQDNQPQHF. The CDR3 bases are TGCGCCAGCAGCACGGGACAGGACAATCAGCCCCAGCATTTT.